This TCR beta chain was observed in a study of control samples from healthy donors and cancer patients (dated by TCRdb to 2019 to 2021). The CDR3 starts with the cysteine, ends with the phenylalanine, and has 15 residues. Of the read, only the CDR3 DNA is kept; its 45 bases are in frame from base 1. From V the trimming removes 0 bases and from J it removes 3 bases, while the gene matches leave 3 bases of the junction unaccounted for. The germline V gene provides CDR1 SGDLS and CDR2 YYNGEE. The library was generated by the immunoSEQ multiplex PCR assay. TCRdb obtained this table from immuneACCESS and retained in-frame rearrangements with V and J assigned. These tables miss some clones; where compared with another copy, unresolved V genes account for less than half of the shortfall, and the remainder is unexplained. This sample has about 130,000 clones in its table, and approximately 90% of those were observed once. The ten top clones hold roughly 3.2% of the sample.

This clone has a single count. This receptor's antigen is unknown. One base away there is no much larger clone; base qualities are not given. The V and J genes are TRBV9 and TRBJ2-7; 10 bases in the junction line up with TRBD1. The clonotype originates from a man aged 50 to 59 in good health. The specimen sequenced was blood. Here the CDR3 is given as CASSVGGTGDYEQYF. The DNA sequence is TGTGCCAGCAGCGTAGGCGGGACAGGGGACTACGAGCAGTACTTC.